This T cell receptor delta chain was recovered during a study of gamma-delta T cells after stem cell transplantation. TCRdb called clones anew from the RT-PCR reads with CATT. The data show over a thousand delta-chain clones, roughly 13% seen once. The ends lost 1 base at V and 0 bases at J; junction bases unmatched: 7. The CDR3 runs to 20 residues. Per the germline V gene, CDR1 is GEAIGNYY and CDR2 is EKD. This clone was seen a few times. The sample taken for sequencing was gamma-delta T cells. The TCR originated in a human donor. It is not recorded whose cells these are; they may come from a transplant donor. The V gene is TRDV2, the J gene TRDJ3, with 11 bases aligning to TRDD3. The CDR3 DNA reads as TGTGCCTGTGACACTCCTGGTACTGGGGGATACTCCTGGGACACCCGACAGATGTTTTTC. This translates into CACDTPGTGGYSWDTRQMFF.